Shown below are 3 T cell receptor beta chains from a single sample sequenced in a study of cytomegalovirus exposure and HLA in healthy donors. PCR employed 60 Vbeta and 13 Jbeta primers. Clones were sequenced by immunoSEQ multiplex PCR, and TCRdb holds only the in-frame ones, with some missing. This sample contains some 41,000 clones. Sample: PBMCs. The receptors were sampled from a man aged 25-45 years in good health and CMV-seronegative.

The rearrangement joins TRBV2 to TRBJ2-5; TRBD2 matches 8 bases. This CDR3 spans 15 amino acids. V lost 2 bases and J lost 7; bases outside the gene matches: 9. Germline V CDR1 and CDR2: SNHLY, FYNNEI. The CDR3 is CASSEREGRMVTQYF. The CDR3 DNA reads TGTGCCAGCAGTGAACGGGAGGGCCGTATGGTGACCCAGTACTTC.

The chain has TRBV4-1 and TRBJ2-1; TRBD2 agrees at 16 bases. CDR1 MGHRA and CDR2 YSYEKL come from the germline V gene. After removal of 4 bases from V and 0 bases from J, the junction contained 12 bases not matched to a gene. This CDR3 is built from 21 residues. CDR3 DNA sequence: TGCGCCAGCAGCCTCCCGCCCGGGACTAGCGGGGGGGCGAGCTCCTACAATGAGCAGTTCTTC. This sequence encodes CASSLPPGTSGGASSYNEQFF.

The V and J genes are TRBV5-6 and TRBJ2-1, with 7 bases aligning to TRBD2. The V gene's germline CDR1 is SGHDT and CDR2 YYEEEE. CDR3 length: 16 amino acids. V was clipped by 1 base and J by 8 bases; unmatched bases: 12. CDR3 nucleotide sequence: TGTGCCAGCAGCTTGATTTCGTGGGAGGGCCATGATGAGCAGTTCTTC. Translating gives CASSLISWEGHDEQFF.